This T cell receptor (beta chain) was profiled in a study of T cell responses to AZD1222 COVID-19 vaccine. Study-wide points: Of the AZD1222 recipients, only five to seven were seropositive at baseline. Only after the peak T cell response were repertoires sampled. Per reports, nearly half of all spike-specific TCRs target regions that are unmutated in variants.

This clone occurred a few times. Its antigen is still unknown. Some clones are missing from TCRdb's copy, which holds only in-frame ones; the method was immunoSEQ multiplex PCR. The sample yields more than 100,000 clones, less than 90% seen once. The sample here was peripheral blood, taken on day 0 of AZD1222 vaccination. The receptor was isolated from an adult in good health.

The CDR3 reads CASSARGAYWGYTF. The DNA for the CDR3 is TGTGCCAGCAGCGCCAGGGGCGCCTATTGGGGCTACACCTTC. The gene calls are TRBV7-9 and TRBJ1-2, with a tentative D call TRBD1 (6 bases). The CDR3 sequence is 14 residues long. The V end lost 5 bases, the J end lost 8 bases, and 18 bases lay between the germline ends. Per the germline V gene, CDR1 is SEHNR and CDR2 is FQNEAQ (reference sequence).